The TCR beta chain under discussion was sequenced for a study of cytomegalovirus exposure and HLA in healthy donors. Whole-study context: A later analysis reported the 120 or so validation repertoires used the same platform as the approximately 670 first-cohort repertoires.

The length of the CDR3 is 13 residues. Deletions cut 3 bases from V and 2 bases from J, with 7 bases between. The germline V gene encodes CDR1 ENHRY and CDR2 SYGVKD. Clones were sequenced by immunoSEQ multiplex PCR, and TCRdb holds only the in-frame ones, with some missing. In the table there are 100,000 to 150,000 clones, roughly 89% of which are singletons. The V and J genes are TRBV10-3 and TRBJ1-1; unclear D gene. This clonotype was sampled from a woman aged 18 to 35 in good health and CMV-seronegative. Sequenced input: PBMCs. The CDR3 nucleotides read TGTGCCATCAGTGACCAAGCAAACACTGAAGCTTTCTTT. It translates to CAISDQANTEAFF.